The 23 T cell receptor beta chains reported below all come from one sample, sequenced in a study of blood T cell repertoires in COVID-19. The repertoire was sequenced with immunoSEQ multiplex PCR; TCRdb's copy has only in-frame clones and lacks some. Here the sample spans roughly 260,000 clones, around 87% being singletons. Sequenced material: peripheral blood. These receptors were collected from a woman in her 50s with acute or convalescent COVID-19.

The count of this clone is one. The chain links TRBV28 to TRBJ2-7; the match to TRBD2 covers 8 bases. The V segment lost 9 bases and the J segment 9 bases; nucleotides outside the gene matches: 13. CDR1 is MDHEN, CDR2 SYDVKM, per germline. The length of the CDR3 is 13 residues. The DNA of the CDR3 is TGTGCCAGTGACCCAGCGGGAGACGATCGGCAGTACTTC. Residues: CASDPAGDDRQYF.

This rearrangement joins TRBV4-1 to TRBJ2-7; D perhaps matches TRBD2 (6 bases). CDR1 and CDR2 from the germline V gene are MGHRA and YSYEKL. The CDR3 runs 13 residues. The V end was cut by 4 bases, the J end by 6 bases, with 13 bases between. CDR3 protein: CASSLWRGSEQYF. CDR3 nucleotide sequence: TGCGCCAGCAGCCTCTGGCGGGGATCCGAGCAGTACTTC.

This clone was detected once. This chain connects TRBV6-5 to TRBJ2-3; D not certain. The CDR3 loop spans 15 amino acids. Germline lookup yields CDR1 MNHEY and CDR2 SVGAGI. Trimming stripped 0 bases from V and 3 bases from J, with 10 bases between. For the CDR3, the DNA is TGTGCCAGCAGTTACTCGGTAGCTTCAACAGATACGCAGTATTTT. As protein: CASSYSVASTDTQYF.

The genes are TRBV10-3 and TRBJ2-7, with D uncertain. The V end was cut by 3 bases, the J end by 4 bases, with 10 bases between. The CDR3 extends over 13 amino acids. Germline lookup yields CDR1 ENHRY and CDR2 SYGVKD. DNA for the CDR3: TGTGCCATCAGTGAACTCCTATCATACGAGCAGTACTTC. Encoded protein: CAISELLSYEQYF.

The V call is TRBV5-1, the J call TRBJ2-7; the match to TRBD2 covers 11 bases. The V and J ends lost 2 bases and 11 bases, in that order; junction bases with no gene match: 9. CDR1 and CDR2 from the germline V gene are SGHRS and YFSETQ. The CDR3 is made up of 14 amino acids. For the CDR3, the DNA is TGCGCCAGCAGCTTTACTAGCGGGAGTACGGGGGAGTACTTC. It translates to CASSFTSGSTGEYF.

This sequence joins TRBV7-3 and TRBJ2-1, with D possibly matching TRBD1 (6 bases). The V end lost 5 bases, the J end lost 9 bases, and 20 bases lay between the germline ends. The CDR3 extends over 15 amino acids. CDR1 and CDR2 from the germline V gene are SGHTA and FQGTGA. The CDR3 DNA follows: TGTGCCAGCAGCCCGTCCCCGACAGGTTCAGGTGAGCAGTTCTTC. Protein: CASSPSPTGSGEQFF.

This rearrangement joins TRBV28 to TRBJ1-5, with D unclear. The CDR3 length is 14 residues. Germline values: CDR1 MDHEN, CDR2 SYDVKM. Trimming took 3 bases from V and 2 from J, leaving 8 bases between them. CDR3 sequence: CASSFPYGNQPQHF. For the CDR3, the DNA is TGTGCCAGCAGTTTCCCTTATGGCAATCAGCCCCAGCATTTT.

The chain employs TRBV11-2 and TRBJ2-3; 7 bases align to TRBD1. CDR1 and CDR2 from the germline V gene are SGHAT and FQNNGV. Germline trimming cut 1 base from V and 2 bases from J; bases unmatched to any gene: 6. This CDR3 has 16 amino acids. CDR3 amino acids: CASSLVDRHITDTQYF. The CDR3 DNA is TGTGCCAGCAGCTTAGTGGACAGGCACATCACAGATACGCAGTATTTT.

The chain has TRBV6-6 and TRBJ2-1; 13 bases match TRBD2. CDR3 length: 15 residues. Germline-derived CDR1 and CDR2 are MNHNY and SVGAGI (reference sequence). V dropped 7 bases and J dropped 4; count of bases not matched to a gene: 4. DNA of the CDR3: TGTGCCAGCACCCCGACTAGCGGGGGGTACAATGAGCAGTTCTTC. Translating gives CASTPTSGGYNEQFF.

The J gene is TRBJ1-4, the V gene TRBV28; TRBD1 matches at 10 bases. With 6 bases clipped from V and 2 bases from J, the junction kept 12 bases outside the gene matches. This CDR3 spans 18 amino acids. Germline lookup yields CDR1 MDHEN and CDR2 SYDVKM. The CDR3 reads CASRYRDRGRLTNEKLFF. The CDR3 DNA reads as TGTGCCAGCAGATACCGCGACAGGGGGCGGCTCACTAATGAAAAACTGTTTTTT.

For this clone: With a much larger clone just one base away, this may be a read error. The chain carries TRBV7-8 and TRBJ2-3; D uncertain. V lost 5 bases and J 0 bases, leaving 3 bases between the germline ends. CDR1 and CDR2 from the germline V gene are SGHVS and FQNEAQ. The CDR3 sequence is 12 residues long. CDR3 amino acids: CASSLSTDTQYF. The DNA of the CDR3 is TGTGCCAGCAGCCTAAGCACAGATACGCAGTATTTT.

V gene TRBV20-1 combines with J gene TRBJ2-1, with D perhaps TRBD2 (6 bases). Germline V gives CDR1 DFQATT, CDR2 SNEGSKA (reference sequence). V lost 3 bases, J lost 3 bases, and 12 bases lay in between. This CDR3 spans 14 amino acids. CDR3: CSASRSGLYNEQFF. The CDR3 DNA reads as TGCAGTGCTAGTCGAAGCGGGCTCTACAATGAGCAGTTCTTC.

The chain recombines TRBV16 with TRBJ2-5; 9 nucleotides line up with TRBD1. V dropped 2 bases and J dropped 5; count of bases not matched to a gene: 6. Germline V gene sequence: CDR1 KGHSY, CDR2 FQNENV. CDR3 length: 15 amino acids. The CDR3 sequence is CASSQRDRVGETQYF. The CDR3 DNA reads as TGTGCCAGCAGCCAACGGGACAGGGTCGGCGAGACCCAGTACTTC.

The V gene is TRBV5-1, the J gene TRBJ1-6, with TRBD1 matching over 9 bases. The CDR3 totals 15 residues. The V segment lost 3 bases and the J segment 10 bases; nucleotides outside the gene matches: 8. Germline V gene data show CDR1 as SGHRS and CDR2 as YFSETQ. The CDR3 DNA follows: TGCGCCAGCAGCTCGGAGGGACAGGGTCGATCACCCCTCCACTTT. This sequence encodes CASSSEGQGRSPLHF. Drawing the rest from reference TRBV5-1 and TRBJ1-6, the complete variable domain is KAGVTQTPRYLIKTRGQQVTLSCSPISGHRSVSWYQQTPGQGLQFLFEYFSETQRNKGNFPGRFSGRQFSNSRSEMNVSTLELGDSALYLCASSSEGQGRSPLHFGNGTRLTVT.

This clone was detected a few times. The chain employs TRBV5-8 and TRBJ2-2; 7 nucleotides match TRBD1. Trimming took 1 base from V and 6 from J; bases not matched to a gene: 3. This CDR3 spans 14 amino acids. CDR1 SGHTS and CDR2 YDEGEE come from the germline V gene. CDR3 coding DNA: TGTGCCAGCAGCTTGAGGGGGCTAGCCGGGGAGCTGTTTTTT. Its protein is CASSLRGLAGELFF.

This sequence joins TRBV18 and TRBJ2-3; 9 bases line up with TRBD2. The ends lost 0 bases at V and 4 bases at J; junction bases unmatched: 8. The germline V gene encodes CDR1 KGHSH and CDR2 LQKENI. The length of the CDR3 is 17 residues. CDR3 nucleotide sequence: TGTGCCAGCTCACCACCGTCCCTAGCGGGATTACCAGATACGCAGTATTTT. Its translation is CASSPPSLAGLPDTQYF.

V and J are TRBV5-5 and TRBJ2-7; TRBD2 matches at 9 bases. There are 15 residues in the CDR3. In germline, CDR1 is SGHKS, CDR2 YYEKEE (reference sequence). J was trimmed by 4 bases and V by 3 bases; bases with no gene match: 8. CDR3 in amino acids: CASSSLAGEGYEQYF. Written as DNA, the CDR3 is TGTGCCAGCAGCTCGTTAGCGGGAGAAGGTTACGAGCAGTACTTC.

The chain joins TRBV6-1 to TRBJ1-5; D call uncertain. V shed 2 bases and J shed 5 bases, with 10 bases lying between them. The CDR3 has 14 amino acids. Per the germline V gene, CDR1 is MNHNS and CDR2 is SASEGT. CDR3 in DNA: TGTGCCAGCAGTGAAATAACAGCCCATCAGCCCCAGCATTTT. It codes for CASSEITAHQPQHF.

The chain has TRBV27 and TRBJ2-1; 9 bases are a match to TRBD2. This CDR3 contains 16 residues. V lost 5 bases to trimming and J lost 7 bases; unmatched junction nucleotides: 12. Looked up from germline, CDR1 is MNHEY and CDR2 is SMNVEV (reference sequence). The CDR3 here is CASSPVVAGAGNEQFF. The CDR3 DNA sequence: TGTGCCAGCAGTCCGGTTGTAGCGGGAGCCGGGAATGAGCAGTTCTTC.

The chain employs TRBV30 and TRBJ1-5; 10 nucleotides agree with TRBD1. The CDR3 loop spans 14 amino acids. Unmatched junction bases numbered 4, after V lost 1 base and J lost 7 bases. Germline V gene data show CDR1 as GTSNPN and CDR2 as SVGIG (reference sequence). CDR3 DNA: TGTGCCTGGAGTGCGGGACAGGGGAGACAGCCCCAGCATTTT. It encodes CAWSAGQGRQPQHF. The whole variable domain, remainder taken from reference TRBV30 and TRBJ1-5, is SQTIHQWPATLVQPVGSPLSLECTVEGTSNPNLYWYRQAAGRGLQLLFYSVGIGQISSEVPQNLSASRPQDRQFILSSKKLLLSDSGFYLCAWSAGQGRQPQHFGDGTRLSIL.

V gene TRBV7-3 combines with J gene TRBJ2-1; TRBD2 might be the D (5 bases). CDR1 and CDR2 from the germline V gene are SGHTA and FQGTGA. Trimming pared 3 bases from V and 4 bases from J, leaving 10 bases between. The CDR3 is made up of 14 amino acids. The CDR3 DNA is TGTGCCAGCAGCTTCGGCGGGCTGTACAATGAGCAGTTCTTC. Translation: CASSFGGLYNEQFF. Together with reference TRBV7-3 and TRBJ2-1, the CDR3 gives the full variable domain: GAGVSQTPSNKVTEKGKYVELRCDPISGHTALYWYRQSLGQGPEFLIYFQGTGAADDSGLPNDRFFAVRPEGSVSTLKIQRTERGDSAVYLCASSFGGLYNEQFFGPGTRLTVL.

This chain uses TRBV28 with TRBJ2-2, with a weak D call TRBD1 (6 bases). V gave up 6 bases and J gave up 7 bases, with 12 bases separating them. The CDR3 has 13 residues. Germline loops: CDR1 MDHEN, CDR2 SYDVKM. The CDR3: CASSRGQSGELFF. The DNA of the CDR3 is TGTGCCAGCAGCCGCGGACAGAGCGGGGAGCTGTTTTTT.

The chain employs TRBV7-9 and TRBJ2-1, with 9 bases lining up with TRBD2. CDR1 is SEHNR, CDR2 FQNEAQ, per germline (reference sequence). The CDR3 runs 14 residues. V lost 2 bases and J lost 8; bases outside the gene matches: 4. The CDR3 DNA follows: TGTGCCAGCAGCTTACTTTTAGCGGGAGATGAGCAGTTCTTC. The encoded protein is CASSLLLAGDEQFF.